These 9 T cell receptor beta chains originate from one sample sequenced in a study of regulatory T cells in long-lasting Graves disease. Assembly of TCR beta libraries relied on iRepertoire HTBI primers together with Arm-PCR of CDR3 regions. Using its own MiXCR run on the multiplex PCR reads, TCRdb lists one record per CDR3 protein. The sample contains some 370,000 distinct CDR3 sequences, about an eighth of which appear only once. Noted time point: newly diagnosed GD, antithyroid drugs for less than 3 months. RNA extracted from PBMCs served as the sequencing template. These same records also appear under a second study, on T cells in Graves' hyperthyroidism and ophthalmopathy.

The material was peripheral blood mononuclear cells (PBMCs), obtained at new diagnosis, from a patient treated with antithyroid drugs. These receptors came from a woman aged 18-30 years with Graves disease.

This clonotype was detected once. The junction differs from germline at one of its ends, possibly a read error. The genes are TRBV2 and TRBJ2-4; perhaps TRBD1 as D (6 bases). The CDR3 is made up of 20 amino acids. Looked up from germline, CDR1 is SNHLY and CDR2 is FYNNEI. The CDR3 loop reads CVSSVPGHSVEVRAKNIQYF. The CDR3 DNA is TGTGTCAGCAGTGTCCCGGGACATTCTGTGGAGGTTCGGGCCAAAAACATTCAGTACTTC. The whole variable domain, remainder taken from reference TRBV2 and TRBJ2-4, is EPEVTQTPSHQVTQMGQEVILRCVPISNHLYFYWYRQILGQKVEFLVSFYNNEISEKSEIFDDQFSVERPDGSNFTLKIRSTKLEDSAMYFCVSSVPGHSVEVRAKNIQYFGAGTRLSVL.

The table lists this clonotype with a few counts. CDR3 in DNA: TGTGCCAGCGTCACGGGGTTCTACAATGAGCAGTTCTTC. It codes for CASVTGFYNEQFF. This sequence joins TRBV6-1 and TRBJ2-1; TRBD2 is a possible D gene (5 bases). CDR1 is MNHNS, CDR2 SASEGT, per germline. V gave up 8 bases and J gave up 3 bases, with 11 bases separating them. The CDR3 totals 13 residues.

This clonotype was counted at least ten times. A read error may produce the germline difference seen at one junction end. The CDR3 DNA sequence: TGTGCCAGCAGGTCCTCGGGACAGGGGTACGGGCAGTACTTC. Its protein is CASRSSGQGYGQYF. V is TRBV12-3 or TRBV12-4 and J is TRBJ2-7; 10 nucleotides align to TRBD1. The length of the CDR3 is 14 residues.

This clonotype was recorded at least ten times. The chain employs TRBV6-1 and TRBJ1-1, with D hard to call. This CDR3 is built from 14 residues. The V gene lost 5 bases and the J gene lost 4 bases, with 14 bases spanning the gap. Per the germline V gene, CDR1 is MNHNS and CDR2 is SASEGT. The CDR3 sequence: CASSLSRYFTEAFF. The CDR3 DNA follows: TGTGCCAGCAGTCTGAGCAGGTATTTCACTGAAGCTTTCTTT.

V and J are TRBV4-1 and TRBJ1-4, with D unclear. Germline lookup yields CDR1 MGHRA and CDR2 YSYEKL. With 1 base removed from V and 8 bases from J, the gap between germline ends came to 11 bases. The CDR3 has 14 residues. CDR3 loop: CASSQVGSREKLFF. DNA for the CDR3: TGCGCCAGCAGCCAAGTGGGATCTCGGGAAAAACTGTTTTTT.

This chain uses TRBV12-3 or TRBV12-4 with TRBJ2-3; weak D call: TRBD2 (5 bases). The CDR3 covers 13 residues. The V gene lost 7 bases and the J gene lost 7 bases, with 15 bases spanning the gap. The CDR3 loop reads CASNPSSKHTQYF. CDR3 DNA sequence: TGTGCCAGCAACCCATCTAGCAAACATACGCAGTATTTT.

This clonotype was seen repeatedly, ten times or more. The V gene is TRBV7-3, the J gene TRBJ2-3, with D uncertain. Germline CDR1 reads SGHTA; CDR2 reads FQGTGA. With 2 bases removed from V and 2 bases from J, the gap between germline ends came to 14 bases. This CDR3 region has 16 residues. CDR3 nucleotide sequence: TGTGCCAGCAGCTTACCGGAAGGAGCCTCCACAGATACGCAGTATTTT. It specifies CASSLPEGASTDTQYF.

This clonotype came up many times. The chain uses TRBV5-1 and TRBJ2-1; D gene ambiguous. Trimming took off 1 base at V and 5 bases at J, with 10 bases between the two ends. The CDR3 covers 14 residues. Germline V CDR1 and CDR2: SGHRS, YFSETQ. CDR3 region: CASSLTGLHNEQFF. DNA of the CDR3: TGCGCCAGCAGCTTGACCGGGCTACACAATGAGCAGTTCTTC.

CDR3 sequence reads: CASSYWPRKLMETQYF. In nucleotides, the CDR3 is TGTGCCAGCAGTTACTGGCCTAGAAAGTTGATGGAGACCCAGTACTTC. The gene calls are TRBV6-9 and TRBJ2-5; D unclear. Trimming took 3 bases from V and 5 from J, leaving 19 bases between them. The germline CDR1 and CDR2 sequences are MNHGY and SVAAGI. The CDR3 consists of 16 residues.